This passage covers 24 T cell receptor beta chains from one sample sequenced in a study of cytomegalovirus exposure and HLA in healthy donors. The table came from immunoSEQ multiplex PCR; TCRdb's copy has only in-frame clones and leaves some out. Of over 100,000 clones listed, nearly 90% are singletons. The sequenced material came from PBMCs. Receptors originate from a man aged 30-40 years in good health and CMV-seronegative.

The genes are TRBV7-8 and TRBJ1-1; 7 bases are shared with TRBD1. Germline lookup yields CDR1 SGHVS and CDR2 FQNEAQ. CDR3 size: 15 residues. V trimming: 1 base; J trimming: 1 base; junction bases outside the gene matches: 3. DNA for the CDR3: TGTGCCAGCAGCTTAGGAGGGGGCGGGAACACTGAAGCTTTCTTT. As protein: CASSLGGGGNTEAFF.

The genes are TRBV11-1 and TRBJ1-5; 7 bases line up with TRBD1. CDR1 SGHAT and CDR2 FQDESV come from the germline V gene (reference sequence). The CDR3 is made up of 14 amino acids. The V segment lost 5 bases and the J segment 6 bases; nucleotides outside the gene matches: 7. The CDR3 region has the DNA TGTGCCAGCAGCCACGACAGGGAGGCTCAGCCCCAGCATTTT. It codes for CASSHDREAQPQHF.

CDR3 amino acids: CASSYWAGYSNQPQHF. In DNA form, the CDR3 reads TGTGCCAGCAGCTATTGGGCGGGTTATAGCAATCAGCCCCAGCATTTT. The chain uses TRBV7-2 and TRBJ1-5; D gene uncertain. With 4 bases removed from V and 0 bases from J, the gap between germline ends came to 13 bases. This CDR3 is built from 16 residues. From germline, CDR1 is SGHTA and CDR2 FQGNSA.

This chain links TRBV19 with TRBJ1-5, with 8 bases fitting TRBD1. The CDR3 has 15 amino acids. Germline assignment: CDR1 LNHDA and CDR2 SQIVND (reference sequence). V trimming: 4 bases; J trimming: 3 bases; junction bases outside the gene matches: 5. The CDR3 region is CASSTDRATNQPQHF. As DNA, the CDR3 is TGTGCCAGTAGTACGGACAGGGCGACCAATCAGCCCCAGCATTTT.

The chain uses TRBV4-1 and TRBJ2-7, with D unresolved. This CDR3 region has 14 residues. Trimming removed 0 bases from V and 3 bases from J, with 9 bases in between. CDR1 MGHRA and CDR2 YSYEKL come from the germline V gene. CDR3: CASSQDRLFYEQYF. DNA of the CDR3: TGCGCCAGCAGCCAAGATAGACTTTTCTACGAGCAGTACTTC.

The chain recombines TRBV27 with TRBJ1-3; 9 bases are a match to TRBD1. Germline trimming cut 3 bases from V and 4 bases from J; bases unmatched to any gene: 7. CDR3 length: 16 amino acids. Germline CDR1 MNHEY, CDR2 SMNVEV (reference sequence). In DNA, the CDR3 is TGTGCCAGCAGTTTCCCGGGACAGGGAGCGGGAAACACCATATATTTT. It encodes CASSFPGQGAGNTIYF.

CDR3 in amino acids: CASSLVGARTYEQYF. As DNA, the CDR3 is TGTGCCAGCAGCTTAGTTGGGGCCCGAACCTACGAGCAGTACTTC. The genes are TRBV7-9 and TRBJ2-7, with D possibly matching TRBD1 (5 bases). Trimming removed 1 base at V and 2 bases at J, with 12 bases between. There are 15 residues in the CDR3. Germline loops: CDR1 SEHNR, CDR2 FQNEAQ (reference sequence).

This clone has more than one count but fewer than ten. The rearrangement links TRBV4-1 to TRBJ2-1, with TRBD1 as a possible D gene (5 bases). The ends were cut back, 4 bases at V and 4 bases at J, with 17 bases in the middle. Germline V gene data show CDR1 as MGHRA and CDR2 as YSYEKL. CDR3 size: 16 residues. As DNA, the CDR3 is TGCGCCAGCAGCCTCCCGCGTCGTGGACAATACAATGAGCAGTTCTTC. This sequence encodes CASSLPRRGQYNEQFF.

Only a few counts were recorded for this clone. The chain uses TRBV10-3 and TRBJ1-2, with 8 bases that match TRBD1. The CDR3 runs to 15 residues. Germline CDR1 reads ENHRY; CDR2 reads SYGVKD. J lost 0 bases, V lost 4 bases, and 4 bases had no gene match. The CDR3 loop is CAISVGQGANYGYTF. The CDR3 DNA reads TGTGCCATCAGTGTAGGACAGGGAGCTAACTATGGCTACACCTTC.

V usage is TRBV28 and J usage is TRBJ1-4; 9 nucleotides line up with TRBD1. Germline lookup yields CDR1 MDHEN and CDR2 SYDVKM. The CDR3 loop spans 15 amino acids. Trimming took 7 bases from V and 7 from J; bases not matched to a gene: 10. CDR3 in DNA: TGTGCCAGCATCCCCGGGGACAGGGTTGGTGAAAAACTGTTTTTT. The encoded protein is CASIPGDRVGEKLFF.

CDR3 sequence (DNA): TGTGCCAGTAGTACCGGACGGACAACCACCTACGAGCAGTACTTC. As protein: CASSTGRTTTYEQYF. V gene TRBV19 combines with J gene TRBJ2-7, with D possibly TRBD1 on 5 matching bases. Looked up from germline, CDR1 is LNHDA and CDR2 is SQIVND (reference sequence). The V and J ends lost 4 bases and 2 bases respectively, with 15 bases between them. CDR3 length: 15 amino acids.

CDR3 sequence reads: CASRTGTGATNEKLFF. CDR3 DNA: TGCGCCAGCCGCACCGGGACAGGAGCAACTAATGAAAAACTGTTTTTT. The gene calls are TRBV5-1 and TRBJ1-4; 8 bases map to TRBD1. The CDR3 is 16 amino acids. Unmatched junction bases numbered 8, after V lost 7 bases and J lost 0 bases. Germline V gene data show CDR1 as SGHRS and CDR2 as YFSETQ.

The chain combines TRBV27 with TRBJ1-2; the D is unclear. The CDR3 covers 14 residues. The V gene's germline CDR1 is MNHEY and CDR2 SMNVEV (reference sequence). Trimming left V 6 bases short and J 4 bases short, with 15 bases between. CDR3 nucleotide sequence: TGTGCCAGCAGGCCGGGTGGTATCTCCTATGGCTACACCTTC. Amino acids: CASRPGGISYGYTF.

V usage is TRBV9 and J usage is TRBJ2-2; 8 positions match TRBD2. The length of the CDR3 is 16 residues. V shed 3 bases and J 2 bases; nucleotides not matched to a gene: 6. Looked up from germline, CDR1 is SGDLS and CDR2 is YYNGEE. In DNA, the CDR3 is TGTGCCAGCAGCGACATAGCGGGGACAAACACCGGGGAGCTGTTTTTT. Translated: CASSDIAGTNTGELFF.

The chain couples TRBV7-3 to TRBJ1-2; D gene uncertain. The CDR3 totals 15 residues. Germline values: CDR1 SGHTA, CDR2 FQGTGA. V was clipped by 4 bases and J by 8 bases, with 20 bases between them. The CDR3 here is CASSSFGRAMGGYTF. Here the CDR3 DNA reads TGTGCCAGCAGCTCCTTCGGGAGGGCAATGGGCGGCTACACCTTC.

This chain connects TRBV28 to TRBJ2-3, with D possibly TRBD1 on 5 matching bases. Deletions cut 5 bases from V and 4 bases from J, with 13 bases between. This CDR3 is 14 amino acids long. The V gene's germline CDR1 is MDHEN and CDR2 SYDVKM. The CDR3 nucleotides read TGTGCCAGCAGTCCCAGGGCGGCGGCAGATACGCAGTATTTT. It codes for CASSPRAAADTQYF.

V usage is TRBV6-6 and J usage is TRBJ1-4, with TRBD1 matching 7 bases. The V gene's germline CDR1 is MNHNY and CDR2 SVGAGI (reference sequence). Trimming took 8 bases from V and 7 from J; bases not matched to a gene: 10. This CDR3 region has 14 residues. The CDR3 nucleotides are TGTGCCAGCCGGCAGGAGGGGGCGCGTGAAAAACTGTTTTTT. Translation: CASRQEGAREKLFF.

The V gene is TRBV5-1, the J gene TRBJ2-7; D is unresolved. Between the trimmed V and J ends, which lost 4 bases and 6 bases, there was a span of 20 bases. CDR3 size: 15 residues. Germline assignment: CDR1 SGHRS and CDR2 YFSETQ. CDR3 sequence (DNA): TGCGCCAGCAGCCCGACTCCGCCCGGAACCTCCGAGCAGTACTTC. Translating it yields CASSPTPPGTSEQYF.

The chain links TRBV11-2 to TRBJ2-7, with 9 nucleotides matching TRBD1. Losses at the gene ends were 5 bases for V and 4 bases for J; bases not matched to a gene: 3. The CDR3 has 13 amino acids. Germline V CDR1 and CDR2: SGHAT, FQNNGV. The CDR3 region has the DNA TGTGCCAGCAGCGTACAGGGGGCTTACGAGCAGTACTTC. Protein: CASSVQGAYEQYF.

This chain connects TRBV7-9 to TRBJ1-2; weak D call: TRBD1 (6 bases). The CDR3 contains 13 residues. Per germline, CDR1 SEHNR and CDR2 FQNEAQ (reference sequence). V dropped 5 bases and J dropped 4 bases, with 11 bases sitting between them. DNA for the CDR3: TGTGCCAGCAGCGGCCGGGGGGCCTATGGCTACACCTTC. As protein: CASSGRGAYGYTF.

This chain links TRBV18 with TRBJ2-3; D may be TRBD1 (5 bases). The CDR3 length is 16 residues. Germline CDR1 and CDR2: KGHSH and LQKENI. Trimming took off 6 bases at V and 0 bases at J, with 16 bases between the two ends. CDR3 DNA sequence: TGTGCCAGCTCGCCGACACAGGTATCTAGCACAGATACGCAGTATTTT. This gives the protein CASSPTQVSSTDTQYF.

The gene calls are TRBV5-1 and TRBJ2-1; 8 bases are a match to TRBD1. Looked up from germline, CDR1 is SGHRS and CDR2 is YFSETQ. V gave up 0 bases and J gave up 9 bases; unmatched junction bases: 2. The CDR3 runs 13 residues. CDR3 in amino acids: CASSLGTGIEQFF. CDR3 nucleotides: TGCGCCAGCAGCTTGGGGACAGGGATTGAGCAGTTCTTC. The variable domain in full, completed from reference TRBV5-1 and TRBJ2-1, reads KAGVTQTPRYLIKTRGQQVTLSCSPISGHRSVSWYQQTPGQGLQFLFEYFSETQRNKGNFPGRFSGRQFSNSRSEMNVSTLELGDSALYLCASSLGTGIEQFFGPGTRLTVL.

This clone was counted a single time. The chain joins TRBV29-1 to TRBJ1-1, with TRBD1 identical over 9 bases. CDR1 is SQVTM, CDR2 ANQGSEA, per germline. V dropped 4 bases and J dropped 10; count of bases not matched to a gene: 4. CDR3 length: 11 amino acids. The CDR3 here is CSVAEDRGAFF. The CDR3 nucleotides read TGCAGCGTTGCTGAGGACAGGGGAGCTTTCTTT.

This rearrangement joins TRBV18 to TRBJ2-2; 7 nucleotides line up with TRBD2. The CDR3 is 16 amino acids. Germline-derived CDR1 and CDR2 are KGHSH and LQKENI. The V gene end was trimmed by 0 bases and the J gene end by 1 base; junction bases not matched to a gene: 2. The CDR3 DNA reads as TGTGCCAGCTCACCACCGTCGGGGGGGAACACCGGGGAGCTGTTTTTT. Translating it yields CASSPPSGGNTGELFF.